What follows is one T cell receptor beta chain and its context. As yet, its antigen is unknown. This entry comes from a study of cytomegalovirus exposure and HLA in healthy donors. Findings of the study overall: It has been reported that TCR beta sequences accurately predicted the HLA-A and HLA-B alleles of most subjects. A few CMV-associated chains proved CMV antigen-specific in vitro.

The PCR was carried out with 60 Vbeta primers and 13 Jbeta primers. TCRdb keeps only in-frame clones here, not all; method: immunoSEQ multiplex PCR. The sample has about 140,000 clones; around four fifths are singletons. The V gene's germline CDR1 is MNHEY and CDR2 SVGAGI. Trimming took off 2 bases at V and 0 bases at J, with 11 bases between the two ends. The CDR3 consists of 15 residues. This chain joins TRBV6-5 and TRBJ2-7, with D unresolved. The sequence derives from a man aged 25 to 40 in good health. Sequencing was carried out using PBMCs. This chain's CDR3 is CASSYAAADSYEQYF. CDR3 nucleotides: TGTGCCAGCAGTTACGCTGCGGCAGACTCCTACGAGCAGTACTTC.